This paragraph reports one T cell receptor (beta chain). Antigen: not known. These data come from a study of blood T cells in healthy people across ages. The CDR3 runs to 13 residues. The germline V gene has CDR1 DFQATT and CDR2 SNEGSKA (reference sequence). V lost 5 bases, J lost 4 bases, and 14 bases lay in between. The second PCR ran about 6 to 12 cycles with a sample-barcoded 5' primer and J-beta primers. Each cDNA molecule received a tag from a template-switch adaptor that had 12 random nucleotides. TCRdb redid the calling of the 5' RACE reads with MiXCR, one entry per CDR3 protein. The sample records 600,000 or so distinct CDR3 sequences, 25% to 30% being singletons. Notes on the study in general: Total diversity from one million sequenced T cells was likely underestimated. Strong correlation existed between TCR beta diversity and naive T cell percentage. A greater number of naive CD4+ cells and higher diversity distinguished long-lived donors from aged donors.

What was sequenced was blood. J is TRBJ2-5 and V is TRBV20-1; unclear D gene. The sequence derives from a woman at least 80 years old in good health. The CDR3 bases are TGCAGTGCTCCCCTCGGCACCCCAGAGACCCAGTACTTC. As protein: CSAPLGTPETQYF.